Listed here is a single T cell receptor beta chain. V lost 8 bases to trimming and J lost 2 bases, with 17 bases between them. Germline assignment: CDR1 WSHSY and CDR2 SAAADI. This CDR3 is 15 amino acids long. Exclusion followed for patients with uncontrolled infection, other autoimmune disease, pregnancy or lactation. TCR beta CDR3 regions were amplified from RNA. The HTBI primer set was used in a first-round RT-PCR of the TCR CDR3. A single record per CDR3 protein comes from TCRdb applying MiXCR to the multiplex PCR reads. The sample gives 450,000 to 600,000 distinct CDR3 sequences, around 15% of which show up once; 14% is in the top ten. The data belong to a study of T cells in Graves' hyperthyroidism and ophthalmopathy. At the level of the study: Peripheral blood sampling occurred at initial diagnosis, before any treatment.

This receptor was identified in a woman between 35 and 50 years old with Graves' hyperthyroidism. V is TRBV10-2 and J is TRBJ2-3; D could derive from TRBD1 or TRBD2 (5 bases each). Input material: blood. This CDR3 is CASSPRDQDTDTQYF. In DNA form, the CDR3 reads TGCGCCAGCTCTCCACGGGACCAGGACACAGATACGCAGTATTTT.